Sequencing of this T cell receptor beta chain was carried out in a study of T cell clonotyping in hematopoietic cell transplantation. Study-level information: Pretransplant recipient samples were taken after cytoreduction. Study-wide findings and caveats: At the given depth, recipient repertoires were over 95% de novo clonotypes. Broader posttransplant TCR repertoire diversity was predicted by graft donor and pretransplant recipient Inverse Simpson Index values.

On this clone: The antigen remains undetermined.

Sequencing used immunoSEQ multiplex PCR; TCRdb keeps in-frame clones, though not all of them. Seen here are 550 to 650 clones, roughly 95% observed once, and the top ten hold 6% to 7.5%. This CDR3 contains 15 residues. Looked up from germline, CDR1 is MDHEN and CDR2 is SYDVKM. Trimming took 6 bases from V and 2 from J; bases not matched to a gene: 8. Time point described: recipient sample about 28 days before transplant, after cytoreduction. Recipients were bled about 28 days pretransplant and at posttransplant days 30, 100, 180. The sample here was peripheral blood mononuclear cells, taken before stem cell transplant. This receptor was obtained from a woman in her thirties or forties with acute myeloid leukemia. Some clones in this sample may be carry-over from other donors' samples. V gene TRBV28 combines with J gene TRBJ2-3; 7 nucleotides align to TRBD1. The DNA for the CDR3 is TGTGCCAGCAGCTCAGGGGGTGCTCACACAGATACGCAGTATTTT. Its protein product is CASSSGGAHTDTQYF.